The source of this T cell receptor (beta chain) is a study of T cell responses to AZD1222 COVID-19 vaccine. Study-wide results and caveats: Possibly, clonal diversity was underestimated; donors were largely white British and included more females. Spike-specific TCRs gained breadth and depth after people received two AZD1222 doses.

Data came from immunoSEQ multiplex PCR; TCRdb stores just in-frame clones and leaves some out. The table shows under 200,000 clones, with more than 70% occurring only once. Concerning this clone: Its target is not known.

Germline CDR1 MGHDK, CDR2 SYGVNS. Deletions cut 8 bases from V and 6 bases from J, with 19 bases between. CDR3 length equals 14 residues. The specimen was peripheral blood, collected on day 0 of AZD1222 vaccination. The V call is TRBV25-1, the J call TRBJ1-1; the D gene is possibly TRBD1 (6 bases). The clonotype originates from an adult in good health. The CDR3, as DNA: TGTGCCAGCTCCCCAGGGGTCCCCCGCGCTGAAGCTTTCTTT. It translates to CASSPGVPRAEAFF. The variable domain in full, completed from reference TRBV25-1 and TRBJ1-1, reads EADIYQTPRYLVIGTGKKITLECSQTMGHDKMYWYQQDPGMELHLIHYSYGVNSTEKGDLSSESTVSRIRTEHFPLTLESARPSHTSQYLCASSPGVPRAEAFFGQGTRLTVV.